The 12 T cell receptor beta chains below were found in one sample sequenced in a study of blood T cell repertoires in COVID-19. The repertoire was sequenced with immunoSEQ multiplex PCR; TCRdb's copy has only in-frame clones and lacks some. The table includes roughly 100,000 clones, 80% to 95% detected once. Input material: peripheral blood. The source of these receptors is a woman aged 50 to 60 in a cohort sampled during active COVID-19.

The chain uses TRBV4-1 and TRBJ2-7; TRBD1 agrees at 7 bases. CDR1 and CDR2 from the germline V gene are MGHRA and YSYEKL. The trim removed 8 bases at V and 6 bases at J, leaving 10 bases unmatched. This CDR3 has 13 residues. The CDR3 DNA is TGCGCCAGCGGTAAACTCCCAGGGGGCGAGCAGTACTTC. As protein: CASGKLPGGEQYF.

This clone was observed a single time. The chain combines TRBV7-9 with TRBJ2-1; 12 bases agree with TRBD1. Trimming at V came to 5 bases and at J to 4 bases, leaving 3 bases not matched to a gene. The germline V gene encodes CDR1 SEHNR and CDR2 FQNEAQ (reference sequence). The length of the CDR3 is 15 residues. This CDR3 reads CASSGTGGEYNEQFF. In DNA, the CDR3 is TGTGCCAGCAGCGGGACAGGGGGCGAATACAATGAGCAGTTCTTC.

The rearrangement links TRBV7-9 to TRBJ2-3; D perhaps matches TRBD2 (5 bases). With 8 bases removed from V and 3 bases from J, the gap between germline ends came to 15 bases. CDR1 is SEHNR, CDR2 FQNEAQ, per germline (reference sequence). The CDR3 is made up of 14 amino acids. CDR3 loop: CASRRGLSTDTQYF. The CDR3 coding sequence is TGTGCCAGCCGGCGAGGACTTAGTACAGATACGCAGTATTTT.

The chain uses TRBV6-6 and TRBJ2-3, with 9 bases lining up with TRBD2. Losses at the gene ends were 0 bases for V and 5 bases for J; bases not matched to a gene: 3. The germline V gene encodes CDR1 MNHNY and CDR2 SVGAGI (reference sequence). The CDR3 is 15 residues long. The CDR3: CASSYSSGRRDTQYF. Here the CDR3 DNA reads TGTGCCAGCAGTTACTCTAGCGGGAGAAGAGATACGCAGTATTTT.

This CDR3 reads CSVEGGSNTEAFF. CDR3 nucleotides: TGCAGCGTTGAGGGGGGAAGCAACACTGAAGCTTTCTTT. The V call is TRBV29-1, the J call TRBJ1-1; possibly TRBD1 for D (5 bases). Germline CDR1 reads SQVTM; CDR2 reads ANQGSEA. The CDR3 sequence is 13 residues long. Trimming shortened V by 3 bases and J by 2 bases, and 10 bases separated the two germline ends.

The chain is built from TRBV18 and TRBJ2-7; 9 positions agree with TRBD1. Trimming removed 2 bases from V and 3 bases from J; junction bases left unmatched: 5. The CDR3 length is 15 residues. Germline V gene data show CDR1 as KGHSH and CDR2 as LQKENI. CDR3 coding DNA: TGTGCCAGCTCACCATCTGACAGGGGGAGCTACGAGCAGTACTTC. It translates to CASSPSDRGSYEQYF. Combining the CDR3 with reference TRBV18 and TRBJ2-7 gives the whole variable domain NAGVMQNPRHLVRRRGQEARLRCSPMKGHSHVYWYRQLPEEGLKFMVYLQKENIIDESGMPKERFSAEFPKEGPSILRIQQVVRGDSAAYFCASSPSDRGSYEQYFGPGTRLTVT.

The J gene is TRBJ1-2, the V gene TRBV6-5; D remains unclear. The V end lost 6 bases, the J end lost 3 bases, and 11 bases lay between the germline ends. This CDR3 comprises 13 residues. CDR1 MNHEY and CDR2 SVGAGI come from the germline V gene. CDR3 loop: CASSAGTDYGYTF. DNA of the CDR3: TGTGCCAGCAGCGCGGGAACGGACTATGGCTACACCTTC.

V and J are TRBV10-3 and TRBJ1-1; TRBD1 matches at 9 bases. The junction had 8 bases not matched to a gene; V was cut back by 6 bases and J by 3 bases. Looked up from germline, CDR1 is ENHRY and CDR2 is SYGVKD. The CDR3 is 15 amino acids. CDR3 sequence reads: CAISVGQGRDTEAFF. The CDR3 DNA sequence: TGTGCCATCAGCGTCGGACAGGGGAGGGACACTGAAGCTTTCTTT.

The V and J genes are TRBV19 and TRBJ1-2, with D unclear. CDR3 length: 16 residues. Trimming took off 4 bases at V and 2 bases at J, with 17 bases between the two ends. Germline V gene sequence: CDR1 LNHDA, CDR2 SQIVND (reference sequence). DNA for the CDR3: TGTGCCAGTAGTACCACTCTTGCTAGCAAGAACTATGGCTACACCTTC. Translated: CASSTTLASKNYGYTF.

The J gene is TRBJ2-7, the V gene TRBV7-9; TRBD2 aligns across 9 bases. Germline values: CDR1 SEHNR, CDR2 FQNEAQ (reference sequence). The CDR3 contains 18 residues. V lost 5 bases and J lost 0; bases outside the gene matches: 14. The CDR3 DNA is TGTGCCAGCAGCGCGGGACTAGCAGGCATCGGGGGCTCCTACGAGCAGTACTTC. It is translated as CASSAGLAGIGGSYEQYF.

CDR3 bases: TGTGCCAGCAGCCCGCGGGGGAGCTCCTACAATGAGCAGTTCTTC. Its protein product is CASSPRGSSYNEQFF. The chain links TRBV3-1 (or the pseudogene TRBV3-2) to TRBJ2-1, with TRBD2 identical over 7 bases. V trimming: 4 bases; J trimming: 0 bases; junction bases outside the gene matches: 3. This CDR3 is built from 15 residues. Germline V gene data show CDR1 as LGHDT and CDR2 as YNNKEL (reference sequence).

The J gene is TRBJ1-1, the V gene TRBV2; TRBD1 is a possible D gene (5 bases). V was pared by 7 bases and J by 0 bases, with 12 bases between. The CDR3 is made up of 14 amino acids. The germline CDR1 and CDR2 sequences are SNHLY and FYNNEI. CDR3 nucleotides: TGTGCCAGCATACAGGAACACATGAACACTGAAGCTTTCTTT. It is translated as CASIQEHMNTEAFF.